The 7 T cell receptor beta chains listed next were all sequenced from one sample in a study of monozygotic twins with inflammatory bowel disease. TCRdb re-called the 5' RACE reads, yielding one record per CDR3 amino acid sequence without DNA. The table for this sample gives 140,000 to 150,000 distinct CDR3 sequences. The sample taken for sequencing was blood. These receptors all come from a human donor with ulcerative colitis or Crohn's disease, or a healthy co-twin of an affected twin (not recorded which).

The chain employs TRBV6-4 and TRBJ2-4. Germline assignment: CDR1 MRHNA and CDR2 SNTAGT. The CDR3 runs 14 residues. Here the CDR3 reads CASSGGIAKNMQYF.

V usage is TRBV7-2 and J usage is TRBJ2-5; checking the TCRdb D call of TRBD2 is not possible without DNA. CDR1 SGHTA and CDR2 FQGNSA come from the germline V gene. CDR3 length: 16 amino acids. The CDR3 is CASSLLGTGKQETQYF.

The CDR3 loop reads CASSSPSLGELFF. The chain couples TRBV28 to TRBJ2-2; TCRdb proposes TRBD2, but this gene call is untestable without DNA. CDR1 and CDR2 (germline): MDHEN, SYDVKM. The CDR3 is 13 amino acids.

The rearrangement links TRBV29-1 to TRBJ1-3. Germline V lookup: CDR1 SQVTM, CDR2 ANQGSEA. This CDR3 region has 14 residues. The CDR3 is CSVRNQSSGNTIYF. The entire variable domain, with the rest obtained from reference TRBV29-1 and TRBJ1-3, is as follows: SAVISQKPSRDICQRGTSLTIQCQVDSQVTMMFWYRQQPGQSLTLIATANQGSEATYESGFVIDKFPISRPNLTFSTLTVSNMSPEDSSIYLCSVRNQSSGNTIYFGEGSWLTVV.

The CDR3 sequence: CASSQAQDPSPLHF. The chain employs TRBV5-4 and TRBJ1-6. CDR1 and CDR2 from the germline V gene are SGHNT and YYREEE (reference sequence). CDR3 length: 14 residues.

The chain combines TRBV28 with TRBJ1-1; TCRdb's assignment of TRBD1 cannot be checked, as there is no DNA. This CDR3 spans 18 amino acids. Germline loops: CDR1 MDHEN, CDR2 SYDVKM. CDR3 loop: CASSLYLNPRGKGTEAFF.

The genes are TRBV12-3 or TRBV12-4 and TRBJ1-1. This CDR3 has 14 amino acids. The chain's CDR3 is CASSSQAPKTEAFF.